This TCR beta chain was identified in a study of blood T cell repertoires in COVID-19. Germline lookup yields CDR1 MNHEY and CDR2 SVGAGI. The CDR3 loop spans 15 amino acids. V was cut by 4 bases and J by 3 bases, with 13 bases left in between. In the study's own analysis: Nucleated cell counts were estimated from reference gene primer amplification. Only in-frame clones appear in the TCRdb table, and some are missing; sequencing was by immunoSEQ multiplex PCR. V and J calls and clone size follow that table, whereas D and trimming were derived from the DNA. The sample records 200,000 to 250,000 clones, almost 85% being singletons.

This clonotype was sampled from a woman aged 70 to 79 with COVID-19, enrolled during active disease. V usage is TRBV6-5 and J usage is TRBJ1-5; a possible D gene is TRBD1 (6 bases). Sample: peripheral blood. The DNA for the CDR3 is TGTGCCAGCAGTTTGGACAGACACCTCAATCAGCCCCAGCATTTT. Translation gives CASSLDRHLNQPQHF.